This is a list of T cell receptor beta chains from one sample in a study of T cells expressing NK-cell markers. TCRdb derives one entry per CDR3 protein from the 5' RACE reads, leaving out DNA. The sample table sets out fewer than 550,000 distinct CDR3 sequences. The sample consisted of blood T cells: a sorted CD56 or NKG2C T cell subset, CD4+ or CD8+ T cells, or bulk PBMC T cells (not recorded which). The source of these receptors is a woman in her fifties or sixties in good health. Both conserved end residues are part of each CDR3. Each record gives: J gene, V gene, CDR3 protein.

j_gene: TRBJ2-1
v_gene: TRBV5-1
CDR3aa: CASSLSSRNGNNEQFF

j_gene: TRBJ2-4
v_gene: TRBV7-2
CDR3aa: CASSTPIGAGQYF

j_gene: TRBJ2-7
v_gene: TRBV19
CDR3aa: CASSGPGQGTYEQYF

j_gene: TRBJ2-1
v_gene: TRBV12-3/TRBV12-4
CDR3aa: CASSLQGAGEQFF

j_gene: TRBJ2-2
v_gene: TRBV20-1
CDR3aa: CSARPVRSSGELFF

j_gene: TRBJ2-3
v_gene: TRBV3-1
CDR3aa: CASSRIRLAGDADTQYF

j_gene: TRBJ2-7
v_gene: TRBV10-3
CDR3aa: CAIRDLAGANEQYF

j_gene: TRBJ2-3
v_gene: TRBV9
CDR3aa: CASSARQGEPTDTQYF

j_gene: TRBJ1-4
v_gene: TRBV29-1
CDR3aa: CSVEPHSNEKLFF

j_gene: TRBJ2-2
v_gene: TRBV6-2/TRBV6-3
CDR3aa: CASSHRGEKRKELFF

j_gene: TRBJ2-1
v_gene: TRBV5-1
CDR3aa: CASSLGNSENEQFF

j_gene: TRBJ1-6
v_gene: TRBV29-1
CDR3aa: CSVGQGANSPLHF

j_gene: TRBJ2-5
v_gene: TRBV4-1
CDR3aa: CASSQPLRGRVSQETQYF

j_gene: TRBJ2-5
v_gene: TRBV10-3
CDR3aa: CAIINDRAGQETQYF

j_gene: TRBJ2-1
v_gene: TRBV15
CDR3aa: CATSRDLAGDEQFF

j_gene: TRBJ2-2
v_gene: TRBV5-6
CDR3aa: CASSAGLAGRDTGELFF

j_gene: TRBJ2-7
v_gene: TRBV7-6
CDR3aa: CASSLGGASGSYEQYF

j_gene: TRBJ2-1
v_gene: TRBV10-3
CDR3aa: CAIRRDSLSGGDNEQFF

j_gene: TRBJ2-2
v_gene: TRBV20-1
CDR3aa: CSATALDRASYTGELFF

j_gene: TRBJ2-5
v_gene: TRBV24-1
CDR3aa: CATSQQDNQETQYF

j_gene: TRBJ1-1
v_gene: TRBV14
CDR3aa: CASSPRRGNTEAFF

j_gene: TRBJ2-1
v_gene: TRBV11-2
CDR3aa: CASSYGGLAGVYNEQFF

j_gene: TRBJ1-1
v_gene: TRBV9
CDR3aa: CASSVTPGGTLMNTEAFF

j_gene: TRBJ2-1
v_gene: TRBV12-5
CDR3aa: CASGLALAGAGEQFF

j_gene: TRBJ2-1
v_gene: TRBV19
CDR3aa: CASSIEDLAGVSYNEQFF

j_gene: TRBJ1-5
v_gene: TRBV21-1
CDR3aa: CASSKGGRDSNQPQHF